Below, 13 T cell receptor beta chains from the same sample are listed, as sequenced in a study of cytomegalovirus exposure and HLA in healthy donors. The study ran its PCR with 60 Vbeta and 13 Jbeta primers. The method was immunoSEQ multiplex PCR; TCRdb's version includes in-frame clones alone and lacks a portion of them. The sample records 95,000 to 150,000 clones, roughly four fifths being singletons. The sample was PBMCs. The origin of the receptors is a middle-aged woman in good health and CMV-seropositive.

V and J are TRBV7-9 and TRBJ2-7; D possibly corresponds to TRBD1 (6 bases). CDR1 and CDR2 from the germline V gene are SEHNR and FQNEAQ (reference sequence). V lost 5 bases to trimming and J lost 6 bases, with 14 bases between them. The CDR3 is 13 amino acids. The CDR3 nucleotides read TGTGCCAGCAGCCGTTACACAGGGCCCGAGCAGTACTTC. Translated, it gives CASSRYTGPEQYF.

The chain joins TRBV11-2 to TRBJ2-7, with TRBD1 as a possible D gene (6 bases). The CDR3 spans 14 residues. Trimming stripped 8 bases from V and 1 base from J, with 15 bases between. Germline V gene sequence: CDR1 SGHAT, CDR2 FQNNGV. The CDR3 loop is CASLGGRFSYEQYF. For the CDR3, the DNA is TGTGCCAGCTTAGGGGGACGGTTTTCCTACGAGCAGTACTTC. The full variable domain, with the rest looked up from reference TRBV11-2 and TRBJ2-7, is EAGVAQSPRYKIIEKRQSVAFWCNPISGHATLYWYQQILGQGPKLLIQFQNNGVVDDSQLPKDRFSAERLKGVDSTLKIQPAKLEDSAVYLCASLGGRFSYEQYFGPGTRLTVT.

The CDR3 region is CASSLGGTTEQFF. The CDR3 region has the DNA TGTGCCAGCAGCTTAGGGGGGACTACCGAGCAGTTCTTC. This chain uses TRBV11-2 with TRBJ2-1; 7 nucleotides line up with TRBD2. The germline CDR1 and CDR2 sequences are SGHAT and FQNNGV. This CDR3 spans 13 amino acids. The V segment lost 1 base and the J segment 10 bases; nucleotides outside the gene matches: 4.

The rearrangement joins TRBV30 to TRBJ2-7; 7 bases agree with TRBD2. Looked up from germline, CDR1 is GTSNPN and CDR2 is SVGIG (reference sequence). The CDR3 totals 13 residues. V lost 1 base and J lost 5; bases outside the gene matches: 5. CDR3 sequence reads: CAWSGASGNEQYF. For the CDR3, the DNA is TGTGCCTGGAGTGGAGCTAGCGGCAACGAGCAGTACTTC.

This chain links TRBV11-3 with TRBJ2-3; D is possibly TRBD2 (6 bases). CDR3 length: 13 residues. Trimming took off 3 bases at V and 6 bases at J, with 10 bases between the two ends. Germline V lookup: CDR1 SGHNT, CDR2 YENEEA. The DNA for the CDR3 is TGTGCCAGCAGCTTTGGGCTAGCGGATACGCAGTATTTT. Translated, it gives CASSFGLADTQYF.

The V and J genes are TRBV16 and TRBJ1-1, with 12 bases fitting TRBD1. CDR3 length equals 18 residues. Trimming at V came to 3 bases and at J to 4 bases, leaving 12 bases not matched to a gene. From germline, CDR1 is KGHSY and CDR2 FQNENV. In nucleotides, the CDR3 is TGTGCCAGCAGCCACCTGCCGGGACAGGGGGCGATGGCCACTGAAGCTTTCTTT. As protein: CASSHLPGQGAMATEAFF.

The chain employs TRBV6-5 and TRBJ1-2; D not certain. The V and J ends lost 6 bases and 6 bases respectively, with 8 bases between them. The germline CDR1 and CDR2 sequences are MNHEY and SVGAGI. CDR3 length: 11 residues. Here the CDR3 reads CASRQEDGYTF. CDR3 bases: TGTGCCAGCAGACAAGAGGATGGCTACACCTTC.

This chain joins TRBV4-3 and TRBJ2-1; D might be TRBD1 (5 bases). The CDR3 contains 16 residues. Germline V gene sequence: CDR1 LGHNA, CDR2 YSLEER. Trimming left V 0 bases short and J 13 bases short, with 22 bases between. CDR3 region: CASSQEGTISGQEQFF. As DNA, the CDR3 is TGCGCCAGCAGCCAAGAAGGAACCATATCTGGACAAGAACAGTTCTTC.

The rearrangement links TRBV19 to TRBJ2-1, with 10 bases identical to TRBD2. The CDR3 is made up of 16 amino acids. Germline V gives CDR1 LNHDA, CDR2 SQIVND (reference sequence). The V and J ends lost 0 bases and 3 bases, in that order; junction bases with no gene match: 2. Written as DNA, the CDR3 is TGTGCCAGTAGTATAGACAGCGGGAGGGGCTACAATGAGCAGTTCTTC. This encodes CASSIDSGRGYNEQFF. The full variable domain, in which reference TRBV19 and TRBJ2-1 provide the parts outside the CDR3, is DGGITQSPKYLFRKEGQNVTLSCEQNLNHDAMYWYRQDPGQGLRLIYYSQIVNDFQKGDIAEGYSVSREKKESFPLTVTSAQKNPTAFYLCASSIDSGRGYNEQFFGPGTRLTVL.

The rearrangement uses TRBV9 and TRBJ2-7, with D perhaps TRBD1 (6 bases). Germline assignment: CDR1 SGDLS and CDR2 YYNGEE. Trimming took off 6 bases at V and 2 bases at J, with 18 bases between the two ends. The CDR3 has 15 amino acids. CDR3 sequence: CASNPAGTTTYEQYF. The CDR3 coding sequence is TGTGCCAGCAATCCTGCCGGGACAACCACCTACGAGCAGTACTTC.

The rearrangement links TRBV7-9 to TRBJ2-3; the D is unclear. Germline CDR1 is SEHNR and CDR2 is FQNEAQ (reference sequence). This CDR3 contains 14 residues. With 1 base removed from V and 2 bases from J, the gap between germline ends came to 7 bases. The CDR3 nucleotides are TGTGCCAGCAGCTTAGAACAACCCACAGATACGCAGTATTTT. Residues: CASSLEQPTDTQYF.

This chain joins TRBV15 and TRBJ2-7, with a tentative D call TRBD1 (5 bases). V was trimmed by 4 bases and J by 3 bases, leaving 13 bases between them. Germline CDR1 and CDR2: LNHNV and YYDKDF (reference sequence). This CDR3 has 14 residues. CDR3 amino acids: CATSTRVSVYEQYF. In DNA, the CDR3 is TGTGCCACCAGCACCAGGGTAAGCGTCTACGAGCAGTACTTC.

The chain is built from TRBV30 and TRBJ2-7; 7 bases are shared with TRBD2. The CDR3 totals 12 residues. Trimming removed 2 bases from V and 6 bases from J; junction bases left unmatched: 4. Per the germline V gene, CDR1 is GTSNPN and CDR2 is SVGIG (reference sequence). The CDR3 DNA reads TGTGCCTGGAGTTCGCCGGGAGGCGAGCAGTACTTC. It specifies CAWSSPGGEQYF.